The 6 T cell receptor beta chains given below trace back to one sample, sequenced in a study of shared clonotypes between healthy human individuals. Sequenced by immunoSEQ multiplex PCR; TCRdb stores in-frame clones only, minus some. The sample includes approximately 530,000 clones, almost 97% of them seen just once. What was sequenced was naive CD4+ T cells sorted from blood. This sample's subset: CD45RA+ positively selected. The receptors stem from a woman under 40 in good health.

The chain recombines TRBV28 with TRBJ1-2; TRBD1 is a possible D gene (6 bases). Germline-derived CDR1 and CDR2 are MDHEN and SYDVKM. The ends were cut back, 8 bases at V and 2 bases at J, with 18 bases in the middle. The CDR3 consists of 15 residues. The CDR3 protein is CASGYPGQINYGYTF. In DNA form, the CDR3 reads TGTGCCAGCGGTTATCCGGGACAAATAAACTATGGCTACACCTTC.

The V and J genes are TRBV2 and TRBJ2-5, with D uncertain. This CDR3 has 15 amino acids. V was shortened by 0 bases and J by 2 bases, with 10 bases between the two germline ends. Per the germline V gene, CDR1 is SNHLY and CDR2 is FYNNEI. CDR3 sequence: CASSEAGGWQETQYF. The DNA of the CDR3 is TGTGCCAGCAGTGAAGCCGGTGGGTGGCAAGAGACCCAGTACTTC.

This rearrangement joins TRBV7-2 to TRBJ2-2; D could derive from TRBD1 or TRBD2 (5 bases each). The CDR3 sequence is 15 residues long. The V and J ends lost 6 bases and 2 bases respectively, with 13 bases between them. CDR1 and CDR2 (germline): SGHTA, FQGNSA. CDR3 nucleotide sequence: TGTGCCAGCAGGTGGGACCTACCAAACACCGGGGAGCTGTTTTTT. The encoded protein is CASRWDLPNTGELFF.

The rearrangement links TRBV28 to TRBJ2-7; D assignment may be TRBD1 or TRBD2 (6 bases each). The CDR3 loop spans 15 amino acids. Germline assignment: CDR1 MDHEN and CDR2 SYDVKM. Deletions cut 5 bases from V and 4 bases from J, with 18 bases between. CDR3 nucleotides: TGTGCCAGCAGTGGGGGCGGGGCCCTGAGATACGAGCAGTACTTC. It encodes CASSGGGALRYEQYF. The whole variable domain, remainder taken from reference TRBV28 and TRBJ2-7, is DVKVTQSSRYLVKRTGEKVFLECVQDMDHENMFWYRQDPGLGLRLIYFSYDVKMKEKGDIPEGYSVSREKKERFSLILESASTNQTSMYLCASSGGGALRYEQYFGPGTRLTVT.

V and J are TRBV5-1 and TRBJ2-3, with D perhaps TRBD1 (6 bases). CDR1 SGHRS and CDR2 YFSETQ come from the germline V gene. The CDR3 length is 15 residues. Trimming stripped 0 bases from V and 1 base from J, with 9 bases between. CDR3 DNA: TGCGCCAGCAGCTTGGGTGGACAGCGCACAGATACGCAGTATTTT. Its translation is CASSLGGQRTDTQYF. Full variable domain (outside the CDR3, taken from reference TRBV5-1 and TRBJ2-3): KAGVTQTPRYLIKTRGQQVTLSCSPISGHRSVSWYQQTPGQGLQFLFEYFSETQRNKGNFPGRFSGRQFSNSRSEMNVSTLELGDSALYLCASSLGGQRTDTQYFGPGTRLTVL.

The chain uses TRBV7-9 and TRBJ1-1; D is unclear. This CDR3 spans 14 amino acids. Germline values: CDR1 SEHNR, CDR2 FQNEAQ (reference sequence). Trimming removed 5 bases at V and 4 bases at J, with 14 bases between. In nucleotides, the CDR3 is TGTGCCAGCAGCCCGGGCCCTTTAAGCACTGAAGCTTTCTTT. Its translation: CASSPGPLSTEAFF.